This T cell receptor beta chain was documented in a study of cytomegalovirus exposure and HLA in healthy donors. This clone has a handful of counts. Its antigen is undetermined. V shed 4 bases, J shed 3 bases, and the junction held 1 base outside the gene matches. Germline V CDR1 and CDR2: SGHDN, FVKESK. The length of the CDR3 is 13 residues. Notes on the study in general: The study recorded some 160 TCR beta chains that were cytomegalovirus-associated. It was shown in a later analysis that HLA-associated TCR beta chains were more clonally expanded than other, equally common chains. For TCR beta chains, V- and J-gene trimming was later linked to a missense DCLRE1C variant.

The PCR contained 60 Vbeta and 13 Jbeta primers. Some clones are missing from TCRdb's copy, which holds only in-frame ones; the method was immunoSEQ multiplex PCR. The sample carries around 85,000 clones, 80% recorded once. The sample comprised PBMCs. This chain connects TRBV14 to TRBJ2-3; TRBD2 matches at 7 bases. The source is a man younger than 45 in good health and CMV-seronegative. The CDR3 coding sequence is TGTGCCAGCAGCCGGGGGGGGACAGATACGCAGTATTTT. This encodes CASSRGGTDTQYF.